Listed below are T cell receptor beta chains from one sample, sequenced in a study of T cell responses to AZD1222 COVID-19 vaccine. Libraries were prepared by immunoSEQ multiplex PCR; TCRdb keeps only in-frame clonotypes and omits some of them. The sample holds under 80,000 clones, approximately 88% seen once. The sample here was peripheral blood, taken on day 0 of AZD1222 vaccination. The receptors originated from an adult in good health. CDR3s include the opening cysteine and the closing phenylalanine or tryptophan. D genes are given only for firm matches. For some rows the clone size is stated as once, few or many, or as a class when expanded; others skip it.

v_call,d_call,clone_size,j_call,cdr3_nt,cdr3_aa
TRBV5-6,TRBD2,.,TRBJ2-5,TGTGCCAGCAGCTTTTTAGCAGTCGGGGGGTTAGAGACCCAGTACTTC,CASSFLAVGGLETQYF
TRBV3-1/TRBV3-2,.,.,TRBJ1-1,TGTGCCAGCAGCTCCCCGGGCCTGGGGGACACTGAAGCTTTCTTT,CASSSPGLGDTEAFF
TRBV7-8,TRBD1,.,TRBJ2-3,TGTGCCAGCAGCACGGGACAGGGGATCTGGGATACGCAGTATTTT,CASSTGQGIWDTQYF
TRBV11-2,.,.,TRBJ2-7,TGTGCCAGCAGCGTCGACCTTAGCCGGGAGCAGTACTTC,CASSVDLSREQYF
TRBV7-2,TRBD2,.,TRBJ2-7,TGTGCCAGCAGCTTAGGTCTAGCGGGGTCCTACGAGCAGTACTTC,CASSLGLAGSYEQYF
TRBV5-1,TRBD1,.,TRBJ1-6,TGCGCCAGCAGCTTACAGGGGAGGTTTTCACCCCTCCACTTT,CASSLQGRFSPLHF
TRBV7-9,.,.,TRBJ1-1,TGTGCCAGCGTCGGCGGTTTGGGCTGGACTGAAGCTTTCTTT,CASVGGLGWTEAFF
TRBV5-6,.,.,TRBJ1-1,TGTGCCAGCAGCTTGTGGGAGGCGGGAGCTTTCTTT,CASSLWEAGAFF
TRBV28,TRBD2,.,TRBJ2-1,TGTGCCAGCAGTTTTGGACTAGGACTACTCAATGAGCAGTTCTTC,CASSFGLGLLNEQFF
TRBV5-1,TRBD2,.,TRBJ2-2,TGCGCCAGCAGCCGCGCTAGCGGGGCCCCGAACACCGGGGAGCTGTTTTTT,CASSRASGAPNTGELFF
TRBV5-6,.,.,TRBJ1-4,TGTGCCAGCAGCTTGGCCTATGAACAACCTAATGAAAAACTGTTTTTT,CASSLAYEQPNEKLFF
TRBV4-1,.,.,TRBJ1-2,TGCGCCAGCAGCCAAGGAGCAGCAGTGAGGTCGGATGGCTACACCTTC,CASSQGAAVRSDGYTF
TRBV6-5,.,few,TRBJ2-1,TGTGCCAGCAGTTTGGACAATGAGCAGTTCTTC,CASSLDNEQFF
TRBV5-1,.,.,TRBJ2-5,TGCGCCAGCAGTCGCTCGGAGACCCAGTACTTC,CASSRSETQYF
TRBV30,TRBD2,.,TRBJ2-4,TGTGCCTGGAGTGTTGGGAGGGGCGACATTCAGTACTTC,CAWSVGRGDIQYF
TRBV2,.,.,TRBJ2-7,TGTGCCTCCGTAGGCCGACTGTACGAGCAGTACTTC,CASVGRLYEQYF
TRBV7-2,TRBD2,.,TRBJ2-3,TGTGCCAGCAGCCGCGGGGGGTGGATAGATACGCAGTATTTT,CASSRGGWIDTQYF
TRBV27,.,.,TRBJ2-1,TGTGCCAGCAGGAGCGGCTCCTACAATGAGCAGTTCTTC,CASRSGSYNEQFF
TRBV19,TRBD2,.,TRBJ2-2,TGTGCCAGTAGGCCACTAGCGGGAGGAGGGGCCGGGGAGCTGTTTTTT,CASRPLAGGGAGELFF
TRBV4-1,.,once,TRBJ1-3,TGCGCCAGCAGCCCCATGGTGGAAGACATCTCTGGAAACACCATATATTTT,CASSPMVEDISGNTIYF
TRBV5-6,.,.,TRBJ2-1,TGTGCCAGCAGCTCGACGGACGTCAACAATGAGCAGTTCTTC,CASSSTDVNNEQFF
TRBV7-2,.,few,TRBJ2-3,TGTGCCAGCAGCTTAGCGCTCGACACAGATACGCAGTATTTT,CASSLALDTDTQYF
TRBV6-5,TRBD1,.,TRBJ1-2,TGTGCCAGCAACGAACAGGGGATGGGTGGCTACACCTTC,CASNEQGMGGYTF
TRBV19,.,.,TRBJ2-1,TGTGCCAGTAGTATCCCCTCCGGGACCAACGAGAATGAGCAGTTCTTC,CASSIPSGTNENEQFF
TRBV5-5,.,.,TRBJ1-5,TGTGCCAGCAGCCCGACAACATATAGCAATCAGCCCCAGCATTTT,CASSPTTYSNQPQHF
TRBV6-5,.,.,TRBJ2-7,TGTGCCAGCAGAAGCAACGTGGACATCCACGAGCAGTACTTC,CASRSNVDIHEQYF
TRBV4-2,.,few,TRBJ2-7,TGTGCCAGCAGCCAAGAGGTAGCGGAGAGCTCCTACGAGCAGTACTTC,CASSQEVAESSYEQYF